A single sample is the source of the 25 T cell receptor beta chains below, sequenced in a study of T cell changes during pregnancy in multiple sclerosis. The data were produced by immunoSEQ multiplex PCR, yet TCRdb's version contains in-frame clones alone and is incomplete. The sample includes around 50,000 clones, 85% to 95% of them seen just once. The specimen was CD4+ T cells from peripheral blood mononuclear cells, collected in the first trimester of pregnancy. The receptor set was obtained from a female donor with multiple sclerosis, enrolled in a pregnancy study.

The chain combines TRBV9 with TRBJ1-6; 9 nucleotides line up with TRBD1. The CDR3 consists of 15 residues. V was pared by 0 bases and J by 7 bases, with 2 bases of the junction left unmatched. Germline V gene data show CDR1 as SGDLS and CDR2 as YYNGEE. CDR3 bases: TGTGCCAGCAGCGTAGAGGACAGGGGAAATTCACCCCTCCACTTT. Protein sequence: CASSVEDRGNSPLHF.

The chain couples TRBV4-2 to TRBJ1-2; D ambiguous. Trimming removed 0 bases at V and 7 bases at J, with 15 bases between. The V gene's germline CDR1 is LGHNA and CDR2 YNFKEQ. The CDR3 loop spans 15 amino acids. CDR3 residues: CASSQDTPRDAGYTF. CDR3 in DNA: TGTGCCAGCAGCCAAGATACCCCCCGGGATGCTGGCTACACCTTC.

The genes are TRBV6-7 and TRBJ1-4; possibly TRBD1 for D (5 bases). TRBV6-7 is an ORF, and what it does is uncertain. The CDR3 contains 12 residues. V was pared by 5 bases and J by 7 bases, with 8 bases between. CDR3 residues: CASSKGREKLFF. Written as DNA, the CDR3 is TGTGCCAGCAGTAAGGGGCGTGAAAAACTGTTTTTT.

The chain links TRBV6-1 to TRBJ2-4, with 10 bases lining up with TRBD2. This CDR3 has 20 amino acids. The germline CDR1 and CDR2 sequences are MNHNS and SASEGT. V gave up 1 base and J gave up 0 bases; unmatched junction bases: 12. The CDR3 protein is CASSEEAGGRNTKAKNIQYF. The CDR3 nucleotides read TGTGCCAGCAGTGAAGAAGCGGGGGGGCGGAACACTAAAGCCAAAAACATTCAGTACTTC.

This clone was detected once. The V call is TRBV5-1, the J call TRBJ2-1; 9 nucleotides agree with TRBD1. This CDR3 has 16 residues. Germline loops: CDR1 SGHRS, CDR2 YFSETQ. J was trimmed by 5 bases and V by 5 bases; bases with no gene match: 11. CDR3 sequence: CASSAGTGKGDNEQFF. The DNA of the CDR3 is TGCGCCAGCAGTGCCGGGACAGGGAAGGGAGACAATGAGCAGTTCTTC.

The chain combines TRBV27 with TRBJ1-6; 9 nucleotides line up with TRBD1. CDR1 and CDR2 from the germline V gene are MNHEY and SMNVEV (reference sequence). With V trimmed by 3 bases and J by 11 bases, 5 bases remained unmatched. The CDR3 length is 14 residues. CDR3 in amino acids: CASSLGQGLAPLHF. CDR3 DNA sequence: TGTGCCAGCAGTTTGGGACAGGGTTTGGCACCCCTCCACTTT.

V usage is TRBV4-1 and J usage is TRBJ1-1; D is undetermined. With 5 bases removed from V and 1 base from J, the gap between germline ends came to 8 bases. The CDR3 has 13 residues. Germline lookup yields CDR1 MGHRA and CDR2 YSYEKL. The CDR3, as DNA: TGCGCCAGCAGCAGGCAGGAGAACACTGAAGCTTTCTTT. Translated, it gives CASSRQENTEAFF.

The CDR3 protein is CASSYRSTGTDTQYF. CDR3 nucleotides: TGTGCCAGCAGTTATCGGTCTACCGGCACAGATACGCAGTATTTT. The chain uses TRBV6-5 and TRBJ2-3, with no clear D. CDR1 and CDR2 (germline): MNHEY, SVGAGI. Trimming left V 3 bases short and J 1 base short, with 11 bases between. There are 15 residues in the CDR3.

The J gene is TRBJ1-3, the V gene TRBV5-5, with 11 positions matching TRBD1. Germline CDR1 is SGHKS and CDR2 is YYEKEE (reference sequence). There are 17 residues in the CDR3. V lost 4 bases, J lost 3 bases, and 9 bases stayed unmatched. The DNA for the CDR3 is TGTGCCAGCAGCCAAACCGGGACAGGGGGTCTTGGAAACACCATATATTTT. Protein sequence: CASSQTGTGGLGNTIYF.

This clone occurred a few times. J is TRBJ2-1 and V is TRBV7-9; no definite D call. V shed 2 bases and J shed 5 bases, with 10 bases lying between them. Germline-derived CDR1 and CDR2 are SEHNR and FQNEAQ (reference sequence). The length of the CDR3 is 14 residues. The CDR3 loop reads CASSLTHSNNEQFF. CDR3 in DNA: TGTGCCAGCAGCTTAACCCACAGCAACAATGAGCAGTTCTTC.

The J gene is TRBJ2-5, the V gene TRBV7-9, with TRBD2 matching 13 bases. This CDR3 is built from 16 residues. Losses at the gene ends were 5 bases for V and 3 bases for J; bases not matched to a gene: 6. Germline V gene sequence: CDR1 SEHNR, CDR2 FQNEAQ (reference sequence). The CDR3 region is CASSTLGTSGEETQYF. The CDR3 DNA reads as TGTGCCAGCAGCACCCTCGGGACTAGCGGGGAAGAGACCCAGTACTTC.

The chain is built from TRBV6-5 and TRBJ2-7; the D is unclear. There are 13 residues in the CDR3. Germline V gives CDR1 MNHEY, CDR2 SVGAGI. Trimming pared 0 bases from V and 6 bases from J, leaving 9 bases between. Here the CDR3 DNA reads TGTGCCAGCAGTTACTCGGGCACCGGCGAGCAGTACTTC. As protein: CASSYSGTGEQYF.

This chain uses TRBV9 with TRBJ1-2; D possibly corresponds to TRBD1 (6 bases). Germline-derived CDR1 and CDR2 are SGDLS and YYNGEE. This CDR3 is 15 amino acids long. V was shortened by 3 bases and J by 6 bases, with 18 bases between the two germline ends. CDR3 residues: CASSASSRGADGYTF. CDR3 nucleotide sequence: TGTGCCAGCAGCGCGAGTTCCAGGGGCGCCGATGGCTACACCTTC.

This clone is a singleton in its sample. The chain links TRBV27 to TRBJ1-1; TRBD1 might be the D (5 bases). Germline V gene lookup returns CDR1 MNHEY and CDR2 SMNVEV (reference sequence). CDR3 length equals 14 residues. Between the trimmed V and J ends, which lost 6 bases and 6 bases, there was a span of 17 bases. The CDR3 DNA reads as TGTGCCAGCAGGCGACAGTTGGCTGTCGCTGAAGCTTTCTTT. Protein sequence: CASRRQLAVAEAFF.

The genes are TRBV5-1 and TRBJ1-1; D is possibly TRBD1 (5 bases). Per the germline V gene, CDR1 is SGHRS and CDR2 is YFSETQ. This CDR3 region has 13 residues. Trimming took 4 bases from V and 4 from J, leaving 11 bases between them. The DNA for the CDR3 is TGCGCCAGCAGCGTACAGGATACCACTGAAGCTTTCTTT. Amino acids: CASSVQDTTEAFF. Variable domain in full (rest from reference TRBV5-1 and TRBJ1-1): KAGVTQTPRYLIKTRGQQVTLSCSPISGHRSVSWYQQTPGQGLQFLFEYFSETQRNKGNFPGRFSGRQFSNSRSEMNVSTLELGDSALYLCASSVQDTTEAFFGQGTRLTVV.

The V call is TRBV5-4, the J call TRBJ1-2; D gene unclear. This CDR3 contains 15 residues. Between the trimmed V and J ends, which lost 4 bases and 0 bases, there was a span of 13 bases. Germline V CDR1 and CDR2: SGHNT, YYREEE (reference sequence). This CDR3 is CASSVNGISNYGYTF. In DNA, the CDR3 is TGTGCCAGCAGCGTAAACGGTATATCTAACTATGGCTACACCTTC.

This chain links TRBV19 with TRBJ2-1; TRBD2 aligns across 8 bases. This CDR3 comprises 14 residues. The V gene's germline CDR1 is LNHDA and CDR2 SQIVND (reference sequence). V was clipped by 3 bases and J by 6 bases; unmatched bases: 4. CDR3 loop: CASSMGLVFNEQFF. CDR3 sequence (DNA): TGTGCCAGTAGTATGGGACTAGTTTTCAATGAGCAGTTCTTC.

The chain links TRBV6-1 to TRBJ1-2, with TRBD1 matching over 11 bases. The CDR3 is 15 amino acids. The germline CDR1 and CDR2 sequences are MNHNS and SASEGT. The V gene end was trimmed by 4 bases and the J gene end by 3 bases; junction bases not matched to a gene: 4. The CDR3 DNA reads as TGTGCCAGCAGTGCCGGACAGGGGGCTGACTATGGCTACACCTTC. Protein sequence: CASSAGQGADYGYTF.

The V gene is TRBV18, the J gene TRBJ1-1; D possibly corresponds to TRBD1 (6 bases). CDR1 is KGHSH and CDR2 is LQKENI in the germline V gene. The CDR3 totals 15 residues. The germline V and J ends were trimmed by 4 bases and 3 bases, with 15 bases remaining between them. The CDR3 DNA follows: TGTGCCAGCTCACTGGATAAGGGGGTGGACACTGAAGCTTTCTTT. It is translated as CASSLDKGVDTEAFF.

The sample holds one count of this clone. The V gene is TRBV5-4, the J gene TRBJ2-5; 15 bases map to TRBD2. Trimming took 5 bases from V and 5 from J; bases not matched to a gene: 10. This CDR3 comprises 17 residues. Germline values: CDR1 SGHNT, CDR2 YYREEE (reference sequence). CDR3 region: CASRPAGLAGGRETQYF. CDR3 DNA: TGTGCCAGCAGACCCGCCGGACTAGCGGGGGGGCGGGAGACCCAGTACTTC.

The V and J genes are TRBV12-5 and TRBJ1-2, with a tentative D call TRBD1 (6 bases). Germline V CDR1 and CDR2: LGHNT, FRNRAP. The CDR3 has 15 residues. V lost 2 bases to trimming and J lost 6 bases, with 16 bases between them. The DNA of the CDR3 is TGTGCTAGTGGTTTGACCAGGGGTAGATGGGATGGCTACACCTTC. Its translation: CASGLTRGRWDGYTF.

The chain links TRBV30 to TRBJ1-2; perhaps TRBD1 as D (6 bases). The CDR3 is 13 residues long. Per the germline V gene, CDR1 is GTSNPN and CDR2 is SVGIG (reference sequence). V lost 3 bases to trimming and J lost 4 bases, with 12 bases between them. In nucleotides, the CDR3 is TGTGCCTGGAGCCCGGACAGTCCCTATGGCTACACCTTC. Encoded protein: CAWSPDSPYGYTF.

The chain uses TRBV7-3 and TRBJ2-1, with no clear D. CDR3 length: 12 amino acids. CDR1 is SGHTA, CDR2 FQGTGA, per germline. Trimming took off 2 bases at V and 9 bases at J, with 8 bases between the two ends. The CDR3, as DNA: TGTGCCAGCAGCTTAGATACCGGTGAGCAGTTCTTC. Translating gives CASSLDTGEQFF.

The chain combines TRBV11-3 with TRBJ2-2; maybe TRBD2 (6 bases). CDR1 SGHNT and CDR2 YENEEA come from the germline V gene. V lost 2 bases to trimming and J lost 6 bases, with 16 bases between them. CDR3 length: 16 amino acids. CDR3 in DNA: TGTGCCAGCAGCTTATCGTTTTCGGGGGAACCCGGGGAGCTGTTTTTT. Protein product: CASSLSFSGEPGELFF.

The rearrangement uses TRBV7-9 and TRBJ2-7; 8 nucleotides align to TRBD2. The V gene's germline CDR1 is SEHNR and CDR2 FQNEAQ (reference sequence). The CDR3 covers 13 residues. Germline trimming cut 2 bases from V and 13 bases from J; bases unmatched to any gene: 10. CDR3 amino acids: CASSLREGGTLYF. Here the CDR3 DNA reads TGTGCCAGCAGCTTACGGGAGGGCGGGACTTTATACTTC. Full variable domain (remainder filled in from reference TRBV7-9 and TRBJ2-7): DTGVSQNPRHKITKRGQNVTFRCDPISEHNRLYWYRQTLGQGPEFLTYFQNEAQLEKSRLLSDRFSAERPKGSFSTLEIQRTEQGDSAMYLCASSLREGGTLYFGPGTRLTVT.